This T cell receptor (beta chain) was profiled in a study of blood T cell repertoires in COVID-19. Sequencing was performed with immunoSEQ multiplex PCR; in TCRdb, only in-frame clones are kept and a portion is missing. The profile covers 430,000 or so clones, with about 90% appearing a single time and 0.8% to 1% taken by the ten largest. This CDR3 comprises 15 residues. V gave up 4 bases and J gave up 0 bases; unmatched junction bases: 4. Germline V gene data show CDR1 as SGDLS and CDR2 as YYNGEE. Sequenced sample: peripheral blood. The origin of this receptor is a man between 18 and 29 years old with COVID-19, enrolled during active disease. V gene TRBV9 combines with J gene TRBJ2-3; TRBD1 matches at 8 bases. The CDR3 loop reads CASSPGGSSTDTQYF. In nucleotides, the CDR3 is TGTGCCAGCAGCCCAGGGGGCTCTAGCACAGATACGCAGTATTTT.